A single sample gave rise to the 13 T cell receptor beta chains below, sequenced in a study of PD-L1 blockade in urothelial cancer. The table came from immunoSEQ multiplex PCR; TCRdb's copy has only in-frame clones and leaves some out. Of over 45,000 clones in the sample, 87% were seen once. The sample was PBMCs, taken around atezolizumab (anti-PD-L1) treatment. The receptors come from a man between 60 and 70 years old with urothelial cancer.

The chain combines TRBV5-1 with TRBJ2-5; 7 bases are shared with TRBD1. The CDR3 is 16 residues long. V lost 0 bases to trimming and J lost 2 bases; unmatched junction nucleotides: 7. The germline gives CDR1 SGHRS, CDR2 YFSETQ. The CDR3 DNA is TGCGCCAGCAGCTTGGAGGGTAGGGGGCAGCAAGAGACCCAGTACTTC. Translated, it gives CASSLEGRGQQETQYF.

The chain uses TRBV27 and TRBJ2-7, with D unresolved. The V gene's germline CDR1 is MNHEY and CDR2 SMNVEV (reference sequence). This CDR3 contains 11 residues. Between the trimmed V and J ends, which lost 6 bases and 3 bases, there was a span of 6 bases. The chain's CDR3 is CASSHGYEQYF. The CDR3 DNA is TGTGCCAGCAGCCACGGCTACGAGCAGTACTTC.

The chain links TRBV7-8 to TRBJ2-2, with D hard to call. Germline-derived CDR1 and CDR2 are SGHVS and FQNEAQ. This CDR3 comprises 13 residues. Trimming removed 1 base at V and 5 bases at J, with 5 bases between. The CDR3 DNA reads as TGTGCCAGCAGCTTAGATGAGACCGGGGAGCTGTTTTTT. This sequence encodes CASSLDETGELFF.

The DNA of the CDR3 is TGTGCCAGCAGCTTTAAACCCAGTGCCGGCTACACCTTC. Its protein is CASSFKPSAGYTF. V and J are TRBV7-2 and TRBJ1-2; D remains ambiguous. From germline, CDR1 is SGHTA and CDR2 FQGNSA. The V and J ends lost 3 bases and 8 bases respectively, with 13 bases between them. The CDR3 is made up of 13 amino acids.

The gene calls are TRBV19 and TRBJ2-3, with 8 bases matching TRBD1. CDR1 and CDR2 (germline): LNHDA, SQIVND (reference sequence). V lost 8 bases, J lost 0 bases, and 1 base stayed unmatched. This CDR3 has 13 amino acids. CDR3 sequence reads: CASRQGSTDTQYF. CDR3 DNA: TGTGCCAGTCGACAGGGGAGCACAGATACGCAGTATTTT.

V and J are TRBV11-2 and TRBJ2-5, with 8 bases aligning to TRBD2. Trimming removed 2 bases from V and 5 bases from J; junction bases left unmatched: 7. The CDR3 is 15 residues long. Germline values: CDR1 SGHAT, CDR2 FQNNGV. DNA for the CDR3: TGTGCCAGCAGCTTAAACGGGGGGGCCGGGGAGACCCAGTACTTC. It yields the protein CASSLNGGAGETQYF. Combining the CDR3 with reference TRBV11-2 and TRBJ2-5 gives the whole variable domain EAGVAQSPRYKIIEKRQSVAFWCNPISGHATLYWYQQILGQGPKLLIQFQNNGVVDDSQLPKDRFSAERLKGVDSTLKIQPAKLEDSAVYLCASSLNGGAGETQYFGPGTRLLVL.

This rearrangement joins TRBV18 to TRBJ2-3; 8 nucleotides agree with TRBD2. The germline V gene encodes CDR1 KGHSH and CDR2 LQKENI. After removal of 3 bases from V and 4 bases from J, the junction contained 3 bases not matched to a gene. The CDR3 is made up of 14 amino acids. The CDR3 nucleotides read TGTGCCAGCTCACCGGGACTAGAAGCAGATACGCAGTATTTT. Its protein is CASSPGLEADTQYF.

The chain links TRBV6-5 to TRBJ2-1; 13 bases line up with TRBD2. CDR1 and CDR2 (germline): MNHEY, SVGAGI. The CDR3 length is 15 residues. The ends lost 5 bases at V and 8 bases at J; junction bases unmatched: 6. The CDR3 region is CASSLLAGGVDEQFF. The CDR3 DNA sequence: TGTGCCAGCAGTCTACTAGCGGGGGGGGTCGATGAGCAGTTCTTC.

The chain joins TRBV4-2 to TRBJ2-5; 8 nucleotides agree with TRBD1. V gave up 1 base and J gave up 2 bases; unmatched junction bases: 6. The CDR3 is 16 amino acids. Germline CDR1 LGHNA, CDR2 YNFKEQ. CDR3 sequence (DNA): TGTGCCAGCAGCCAAGGACAGGGGACGGATCAAGAGACCCAGTACTTC. Protein sequence: CASSQGQGTDQETQYF.

The chain uses TRBV4-1 and TRBJ2-7; TRBD2 agrees at 9 bases. The V gene end was trimmed by 0 bases and the J gene end by 3 bases; junction bases not matched to a gene: 9. This CDR3 is 17 amino acids long. Per germline, CDR1 MGHRA and CDR2 YSYEKL. For the CDR3, the DNA is TGCGCCAGCAGCCAAGATATCCTAGCGGGGAGGGTCTACGAGCAGTACTTC. Translating gives CASSQDILAGRVYEQYF.

The chain has TRBV6-6 and TRBJ1-1; D gene ambiguous. V was shortened by 2 bases and J by 4 bases, with 11 bases between the two germline ends. The CDR3 length is 14 residues. CDR1 and CDR2 (germline): MNHNY, SVGAGI (reference sequence). CDR3 loop: CASSYGFRGTEAFF. CDR3 coding DNA: TGTGCCAGCAGTTACGGGTTCCGGGGCACTGAAGCTTTCTTT.

CDR3 nucleotide sequence: TGTGCCACCAGCAGCGCAGGTTTCTATGGCAATGAGCAGTTCTTC. It encodes CATSSAGFYGNEQFF. The chain uses TRBV15 and TRBJ2-1, with D uncertain. The CDR3 loop spans 15 amino acids. Germline lookup yields CDR1 LNHNV and CDR2 YYDKDF (reference sequence). Trimming left V 3 bases short and J 6 bases short, with 15 bases between. The full variable domain, rest sourced from reference TRBV15 and TRBJ2-1, is DAMVIQNPRYQVTQFGKPVTLSCSQTLNHNVMYWYQQKSSQAPKLLFHYYDKDFNNEADTPDNFQSRRPNTSFCFLDIRSPGLGDTAMYLCATSSAGFYGNEQFFGPGTRLTVL.

The V gene is TRBV19, the J gene TRBJ1-1, with D possibly being TRBD1 (5 bases). Germline CDR1 is LNHDA and CDR2 is SQIVND (reference sequence). The CDR3 has 15 residues. The V gene lost 1 base and the J gene lost 1 base, with 10 bases spanning the gap. For the CDR3, the DNA is TGTGCCAGTAGTATAGGGTGGGGCAGGAACACTGAAGCTTTCTTT. This codes for CASSIGWGRNTEAFF.